A single TCR beta chain is shown here with its context. Its antigen is unidentified. Primers: 60 Vbeta forward and 13 Jbeta reverse. Original handling: Approximately 87 million unique TCR beta chains, 9 million to 11 million shared, were counted in a later analysis. TCRdb's copy holds only in-frame clones and misses some; the assay was immunoSEQ multiplex PCR. V and J calls plus clone size are reproduced from that table; the DNA served to infer D and trimming. The sample lists under 250,000 clones; approximately 81% were seen once. The data derive from a study of cytomegalovirus exposure and HLA in healthy donors. Overall study results and limits: Most CMV-associated TCR beta chains were later found to appear HLA-restricted. In a later analysis, V- and J-gene trimming of beta chains associated with a DCLRE1C missense variant, replicated independently.

This clonotype originated in an older woman in good health and CMV-seropositive. Sequenced material: PBMCs.

DNA for the CDR3: TGTGCCAGCAGTTCCCCAGACAGGGGAAAATTGCCCCAGCATTTT. Translation gives CASSSPDRGKLPQHF. The chain has TRBV2 and TRBJ1-5, with TRBD1 identical over 8 bases. Germline V lookup: CDR1 SNHLY, CDR2 FYNNEI. CDR3 length: 15 residues. J was trimmed by 9 bases and V by 5 bases; bases with no gene match: 12.